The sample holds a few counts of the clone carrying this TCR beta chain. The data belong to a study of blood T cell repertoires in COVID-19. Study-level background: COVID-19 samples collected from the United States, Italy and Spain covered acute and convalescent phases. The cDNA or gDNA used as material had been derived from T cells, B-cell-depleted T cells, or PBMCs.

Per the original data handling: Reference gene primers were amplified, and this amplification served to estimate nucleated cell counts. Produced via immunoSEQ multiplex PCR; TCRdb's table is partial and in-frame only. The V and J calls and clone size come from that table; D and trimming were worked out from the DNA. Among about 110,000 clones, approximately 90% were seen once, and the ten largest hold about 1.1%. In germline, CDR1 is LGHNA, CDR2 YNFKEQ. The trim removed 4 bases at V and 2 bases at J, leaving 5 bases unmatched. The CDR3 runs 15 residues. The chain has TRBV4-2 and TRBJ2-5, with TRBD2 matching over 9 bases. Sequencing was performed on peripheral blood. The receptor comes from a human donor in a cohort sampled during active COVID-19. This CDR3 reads CASSRTAGGQETQYF. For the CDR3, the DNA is TGTGCCAGCAGCCGCACCGCGGGGGGGCAAGAGACCCAGTACTTC.